This TCR beta chain emerged from a study of blood T cells in healthy people across ages. The study, taken as a whole, reports: Among T cells, TCR beta diversity per million cells dropped roughly linearly as age rose.

CDR3 length: 13 amino acids. In germline, CDR1 is SEHNR, CDR2 FQNEAQ (reference sequence). Together with a sample-barcoded 5' primer, a J-beta primer mix was included in a second PCR lasting about 6 to 11 cycles. With 12 random nucleotides, a template-switch adaptor tagged each individual cDNA molecule. Each CDR3 protein gets one entry after TCRdb re-called the 5' RACE reads with MiXCR. The sample records about 1,500,000 distinct CDR3 sequences, roughly 27% being singletons. Every donor provided 8.5 to 10 milliliters of peripheral blood. Turning to this clonotype: Its antigen is unidentified. The junction shows a germline mismatch at one end, possibly a read error.

This TCR derives from a woman in her twenties or thirties in good health. The sample was blood. The chain has TRBV7-9 and TRBJ2-7; no reliable D call. This CDR3 is CASSHGPNYGQYF. CDR3 nucleotides: TGTGCCAGCAGCCATGGTCCGAACTACGGGCAGTACTTC.